These 21 T cell receptor beta chains came from one sample sequenced in a study of T cell repertoires in cytomegalovirus infection. These TCRs are of unknown antigen specificity. MiXCR, run by TCRdb on the reads, gives a single entry per CDR3 protein. The repertoire holds some 900,000 distinct CDR3 sequences, with approximately 29% as singletons. Sequenced here: cultured CD8+ T cells from PBMCs, sampled from culture after CMV antigen stimulation. These receptor sequences come from a human donor in good health (CMV status not recorded). Some clones in this sample may be carry-over from other donors' samples.

In its sample, this clonotype was seen a few times. The J gene is TRBJ2-1, the V gene TRBV4-1; no clear D. CDR3 length: 17 amino acids. The ends were cut back, 1 base at V and 3 bases at J, with 16 bases in the middle. Germline V CDR1 and CDR2: MGHRA, YSYEKL. CDR3 DNA sequence: TGCGCCAGCAGCCAAGTTCTGGACCCTCGCTTCTACAATGAGCAGTTCTTC. Its protein is CASSQVLDPRFYNEQFF.

The chain is built from TRBV19 and TRBJ1-1, with D unclear. This CDR3 has 13 amino acids. The V end lost 7 bases, the J end lost 0 bases, and 9 bases lay between the germline ends. Germline CDR1 reads LNHDA; CDR2 reads SQIVND (reference sequence). The CDR3 protein is CASNVRMNTEAFF. The DNA for the CDR3 is TGTGCCAGTAATGTACGGATGAACACTGAAGCTTTCTTT. The full variable domain, in which reference TRBV19 and TRBJ1-1 provide the parts outside the CDR3, is DGGITQSPKYLFRKEGQNVTLSCEQNLNHDAMYWYRQDPGQGLRLIYYSQIVNDFQKGDIAEGYSVSREKKESFPLTVTSAQKNPTAFYLCASNVRMNTEAFFGQGTRLTVV.

The gene calls are TRBV5-6 and TRBJ1-1, with D possibly matching TRBD1 (5 bases). Germline V gene sequence: CDR1 SGHDT, CDR2 YYEEEE. The CDR3 has 16 residues. V lost 0 bases and J lost 0, with 12 bases in between. The CDR3 here is CASSLEGRGLNTEAFF. DNA for the CDR3: TGTGCCAGCAGCTTGGAGGGTCGGGGGTTGAACACTGAAGCTTTCTTT.

Remarks on this clonotype: Its ends do not fully match the called genes, so a read error is possible. The chain has TRBV19 and TRBJ2-2; D gene uncertain. The CDR3 contains 14 residues. Germline V gene data show CDR1 as LNHDA and CDR2 as SQIVND (reference sequence). The CDR3 is CAIMGKMNTGELFF. The CDR3 region has the DNA TGTGCCATCATGGGAAAGATGAACACTGGGGAGCTGTTTTTT.

V gene TRBV20-1 combines with J gene TRBJ2-7; 10 positions agree with TRBD2. This CDR3 region has 15 residues. Germline CDR1 DFQATT, CDR2 SNEGSKA (reference sequence). With 0 bases clipped from V and 2 bases from J, the junction kept 4 bases outside the gene matches. This CDR3 reads CSARDSGGAPYEQYF. The CDR3, as DNA: TGCAGTGCTAGAGACAGCGGGGGGGCCCCCTACGAGCAGTACTTC.

The chain joins TRBV15 to TRBJ1-6; D might be TRBD1 (5 bases). The V gene lost 8 bases and the J gene lost 7 bases, with 9 bases spanning the gap. Germline-derived CDR1 and CDR2 are LNHNV and YYDKDF (reference sequence). The CDR3 is 12 amino acids. In nucleotides, the CDR3 is TGTGCCACCCGGGACGGCAATTCACCCCTCCACTTT. Translated: CATRDGNSPLHF.

The J gene is TRBJ2-1, the V gene TRBV19, with TRBD2 matching 8 bases. The CDR3 sequence is 15 residues long. CDR1 is LNHDA, CDR2 SQIVND, per germline (reference sequence). The V segment lost 6 bases and the J segment 7 bases; nucleotides outside the gene matches: 11. The CDR3 sequence: CASRGPSRGGNEQFF. DNA of the CDR3: TGTGCCAGTAGGGGACCCTCCCGGGGGGGGAATGAGCAGTTCTTC.

The chain employs TRBV28 and TRBJ1-1; D perhaps matches TRBD1 (6 bases). Trimming left V 6 bases short and J 2 bases short, with 19 bases between. Germline V gene data show CDR1 as MDHEN and CDR2 as SYDVKM. The CDR3 runs to 16 residues. DNA of the CDR3: TGTGCCAGCAGCAAAAGGGGGGGAGGGAGAAACACTGAAGCTTTCTTT. Translating gives CASSKRGGGRNTEAFF.

This clonotype has just a few counts. This chain links TRBV19 with TRBJ1-2; 9 nucleotides match TRBD1. The V segment lost 8 bases and the J segment 5 bases; nucleotides outside the gene matches: 6. CDR1 is LNHDA, CDR2 SQIVND, per germline (reference sequence). CDR3 length: 13 amino acids. In DNA, the CDR3 is TGTGCCAGTTTACAGGGGGCGCGTTATGGCTACACCTTC. Residues: CASLQGARYGYTF.

The chain carries TRBV12-3 or TRBV12-4 and TRBJ1-1; D might be TRBD1 (5 bases). The CDR3 sequence is 11 residues long. Trimming removed 7 bases from V and 8 bases from J, with 11 bases in between. The CDR3 DNA sequence: TGTGCCAGCACCTGGGGCTTGGAAGCTTTCTTT. As protein: CASTWGLEAFF.

This clonotype was found a few times. The chain links TRBV29-1 to TRBJ2-1; D is perhaps TRBD1 (6 bases). Between the trimmed V and J ends, which lost 5 bases and 0 bases, there was a span of 14 bases. The CDR3 totals 15 residues. Germline V CDR1 and CDR2: SQVTM, ANQGSEA. In DNA form, the CDR3 reads TGCAGCGTTATGCAGGGGATATACTCCTACAATGAGCAGTTCTTC. This sequence encodes CSVMQGIYSYNEQFF.

This clonotype showed up just a few times. The chain employs TRBV12-3 or TRBV12-4 and TRBJ2-4, with TRBD1 matching 8 bases. The J segment lost 3 bases and the V segment lost 5 bases, leaving 6 bases of the junction unmatched. This CDR3 is built from 15 residues. CDR3 nucleotide sequence: TGTGCCAGCAGTCCTAATACAGGGGGCAAAAACATTCAGTACTTC. This encodes CASSPNTGGKNIQYF.

The chain uses TRBV2 and TRBJ1-5; 7 positions agree with TRBD1. CDR3 length equals 15 residues. J gave up 3 bases and V 8 bases, and 10 bases lay outside the gene matches. From germline, CDR1 is SNHLY and CDR2 FYNNEI. CDR3 amino acids: CASSFGTENNQPQHF. The CDR3 DNA reads TGTGCCAGCTCATTCGGGACAGAAAACAATCAGCCCCAGCATTTT.

This clonotype was recorded many times. The genes are TRBV12-3 or TRBV12-4 and TRBJ2-7, with 9 bases matching TRBD1. CDR3 length: 16 residues. With 3 bases clipped from V and 2 bases from J, the junction kept 8 bases outside the gene matches. CDR3 residues: CASSFGDRATTYEQYF. CDR3 bases: TGTGCCAGCAGTTTTGGGGACAGGGCCACCACCTACGAGCAGTACTTC.

This clonotype was found many times. The chain links TRBV7-8 to TRBJ2-5, with D uncertain. Trimming removed 5 bases from V and 0 bases from J, with 10 bases in between. Germline V lookup: CDR1 SGHVS, CDR2 FQNEAQ. The CDR3 runs to 14 residues. The CDR3: CASSLIHHQETQYF. CDR3 bases: TGTGCCAGCAGCCTAATACACCACCAAGAGACCCAGTACTTC.

This clonotype was observed at least ten times. The chain joins TRBV7-2 to TRBJ1-3, with a tentative D call TRBD1 (5 bases). With 3 bases removed from V and 2 bases from J, the gap between germline ends came to 11 bases. Looked up from germline, CDR1 is SGHTA and CDR2 is FQGNSA. This CDR3 spans 15 amino acids. CDR3 residues: CASSLLGGAGNTIYF. In DNA form, the CDR3 reads TGTGCCAGCAGCTTGCTGGGGGGTGCTGGAAACACCATATATTTT.

CDR3 region: CASSSPVAWGPFGNEKLFF. For the CDR3, the DNA is TGTGCCAGCAGCTCCCCCGTAGCATGGGGCCCTTTCGGTAATGAAAAACTGTTTTTT. The rearrangement uses TRBV11-1 and TRBJ1-4; maybe TRBD1 (5 bases). The CDR3 is made up of 19 amino acids. V lost 4 bases to trimming and J lost 4 bases, with 25 bases between them. The V gene's germline CDR1 is SGHAT and CDR2 FQDESV (reference sequence).

The genes are TRBV2 and TRBJ2-7; D gene unclear. Deletions cut 4 bases from V and 6 bases from J, with 10 bases between. CDR1 SNHLY and CDR2 FYNNEI come from the germline V gene. This CDR3 spans 12 amino acids. The CDR3 nucleotides read TGTGCCAGCAGTGCGCCCTTCTCCGAGCAGTACTTC. This codes for CASSAPFSEQYF.

The chain carries TRBV7-2 and TRBJ2-7; 9 nucleotides line up with TRBD1. Germline V gene lookup returns CDR1 SGHTA and CDR2 FQGNSA. V lost 5 bases, J lost 3 bases, and 8 bases stayed unmatched. CDR3 size: 15 residues. DNA of the CDR3: TGTGCCAGCAGCCTCGGGCGGGACAGGGTCTACGAGCAGTACTTC. Its translation: CASSLGRDRVYEQYF.

This clonotype was seen more than once but under ten times. The rearrangement joins TRBV19 to TRBJ2-3; the D gene could be TRBD1 or TRBD2 (5 bases each). Trimming cost V 7 bases and J 0 bases, with 17 bases left between them. The CDR3 covers 16 residues. Germline loops: CDR1 LNHDA, CDR2 SQIVND (reference sequence). CDR3 DNA sequence: TGTGCCAGTATGGGTTGGGGGAATGGAAGCACAGATACGCAGTATTTT. It specifies CASMGWGNGSTDTQYF.

This chain joins TRBV11-2 and TRBJ1-5; 7 bases map to TRBD1. Losses at the gene ends were 4 bases for V and 3 bases for J; bases not matched to a gene: 6. CDR3 length equals 15 residues. Germline V CDR1 and CDR2: SGHAT, FQNNGV. Here the CDR3 reads CASSSRQGLNQPQHF. DNA of the CDR3: TGTGCCAGCAGCTCAAGACAGGGCCTCAATCAGCCCCAGCATTTT. Full variable domain (remainder filled in from reference TRBV11-2 and TRBJ1-5): EAGVAQSPRYKIIEKRQSVAFWCNPISGHATLYWYQQILGQGPKLLIQFQNNGVVDDSQLPKDRFSAERLKGVDSTLKIQPAKLEDSAVYLCASSSRQGLNQPQHFGDGTRLSIL.